The present T cell receptor beta chain was sequenced within a study of blood T cell repertoires in COVID-19. Clones were read by immunoSEQ multiplex PCR, and TCRdb kept only the in-frame ones, dropping some. The sample contains about 130,000 clones, roughly 80% of which appear only once. Source material: PBMCs or T cells enriched from blood (not recorded which). This clonotype originated in a man aged 50-59 years who had recovered from COVID-19.

The CDR3 DNA sequence: TGCAGCGTTCAACAGGCGGCCGTCTCCACCGGGGAGCTGTTTTTT. Translating it yields CSVQQAAVSTGELFF. V gene TRBV29-1 combines with J gene TRBJ2-2; D perhaps matches TRBD1 (5 bases). The germline V and J ends were trimmed by 5 bases and 4 bases, with 17 bases remaining between them. Germline CDR1 reads SQVTM; CDR2 reads ANQGSEA. This CDR3 comprises 15 residues.